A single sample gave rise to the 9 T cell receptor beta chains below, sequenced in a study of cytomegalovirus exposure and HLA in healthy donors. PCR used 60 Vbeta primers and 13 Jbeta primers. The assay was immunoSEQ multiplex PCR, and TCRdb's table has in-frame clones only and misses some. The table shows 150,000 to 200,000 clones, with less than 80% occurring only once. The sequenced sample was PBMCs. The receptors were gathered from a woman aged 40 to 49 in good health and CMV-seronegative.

The chain's CDR3 is CAISDFPQAPYEQYF. The CDR3 DNA sequence: TGTGCCATCAGTGATTTTCCGCAGGCTCCCTACGAGCAGTACTTC. The rearrangement uses TRBV10-3 and TRBJ2-7, with D unclear. The V and J ends lost 3 bases and 2 bases respectively, with 14 bases between them. The length of the CDR3 is 15 residues. Looked up from germline, CDR1 is ENHRY and CDR2 is SYGVKD.

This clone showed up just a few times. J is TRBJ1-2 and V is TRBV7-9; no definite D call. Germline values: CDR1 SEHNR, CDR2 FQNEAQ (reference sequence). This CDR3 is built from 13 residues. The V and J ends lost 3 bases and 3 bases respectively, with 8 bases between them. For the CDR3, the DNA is TGTGCCAGCAGCTTCTCAGGCGACTATGGCTACACCTTC. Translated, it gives CASSFSGDYGYTF.

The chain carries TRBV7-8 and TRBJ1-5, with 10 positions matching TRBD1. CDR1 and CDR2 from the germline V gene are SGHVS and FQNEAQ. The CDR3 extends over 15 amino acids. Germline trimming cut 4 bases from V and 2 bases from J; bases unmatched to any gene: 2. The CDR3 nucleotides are TGTGCCAGCAGCTCCGGGACAGGGGGCAATCAGCCCCAGCATTTT. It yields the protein CASSSGTGGNQPQHF.

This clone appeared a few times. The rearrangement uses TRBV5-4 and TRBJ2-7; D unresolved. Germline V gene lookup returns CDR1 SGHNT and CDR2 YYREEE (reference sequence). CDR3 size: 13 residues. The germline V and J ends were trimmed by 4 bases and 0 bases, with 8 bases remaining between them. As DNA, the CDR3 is TGTGCCAGCAGCGAGGCAGACTCCTACGAGCAGTACTTC. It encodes CASSEADSYEQYF.

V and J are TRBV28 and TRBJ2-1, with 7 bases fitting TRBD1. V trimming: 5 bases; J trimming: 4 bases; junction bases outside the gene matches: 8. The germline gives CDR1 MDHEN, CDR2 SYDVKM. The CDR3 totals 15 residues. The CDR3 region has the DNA TGTGCCAGCAGTGTGACAGGGCCCCAGTACAATGAGCAGTTCTTC. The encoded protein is CASSVTGPQYNEQFF.

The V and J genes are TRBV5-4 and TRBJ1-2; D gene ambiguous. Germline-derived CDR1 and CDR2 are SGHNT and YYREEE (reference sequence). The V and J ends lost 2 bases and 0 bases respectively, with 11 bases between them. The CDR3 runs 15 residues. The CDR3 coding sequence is TGTGCCAGCAGCTTATGGGCCCCCACTAACTATGGCTACACCTTC. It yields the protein CASSLWAPTNYGYTF.

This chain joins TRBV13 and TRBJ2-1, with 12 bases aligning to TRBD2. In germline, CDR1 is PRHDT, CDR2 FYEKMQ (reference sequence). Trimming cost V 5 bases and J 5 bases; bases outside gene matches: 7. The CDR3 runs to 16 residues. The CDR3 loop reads CASSPGLAGGNNEQFF. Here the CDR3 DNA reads TGTGCCAGCAGCCCTGGGCTAGCGGGGGGGAACAATGAGCAGTTCTTC.

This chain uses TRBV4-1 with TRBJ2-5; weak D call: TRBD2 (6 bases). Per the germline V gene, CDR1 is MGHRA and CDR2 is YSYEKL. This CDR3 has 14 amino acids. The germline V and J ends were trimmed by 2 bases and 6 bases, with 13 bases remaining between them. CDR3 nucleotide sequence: TGCGCCAGCAGCCAACCAAGACTAGGGAAGACCCAGTACTTC. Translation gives CASSQPRLGKTQYF.

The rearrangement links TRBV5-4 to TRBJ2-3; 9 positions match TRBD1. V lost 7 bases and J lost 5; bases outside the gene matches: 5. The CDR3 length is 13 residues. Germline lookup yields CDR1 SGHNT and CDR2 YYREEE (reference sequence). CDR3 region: CASGTGYEDTQYF. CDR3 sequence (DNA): TGTGCCAGCGGGACAGGGTATGAAGATACGCAGTATTTT.